The 9 T cell receptor beta chains given below trace back to one sample, sequenced in a study of memory CD4+ T cells and cytomegalovirus serostatus. The assay was immunoSEQ multiplex PCR, and TCRdb's table has in-frame clones only and misses some. The sample carries under 55,000 clones, roughly 72% recorded once. The sort gate was single viable CD3+CD4+CD8-CD45RO+ cells for memory CD4+ T cells. Sequencing input: memory CD4+ T cells from blood. The receptors here all came from an adult in good health and CMV-seronegative.

V usage is TRBV7-2 and J usage is TRBJ2-1; a possible D gene is TRBD2 (5 bases). V was clipped by 3 bases and J by 6 bases, with 12 bases between them. The CDR3 contains 14 residues. Germline CDR1 SGHTA, CDR2 FQGNSA. The DNA of the CDR3 is TGTGCCAGCAGCTTCGACTACCCAAGCAATGAGCAGTTCTTC. This gives the protein CASSFDYPSNEQFF.

This clone showed up just a few times. This rearrangement joins TRBV4-3 to TRBJ2-1; D is unclear. The V end lost 5 bases, the J end lost 12 bases, and 17 bases lay between the germline ends. Per the germline V gene, CDR1 is LGHNA and CDR2 is YSLEER. The CDR3 spans 13 residues. The CDR3 is CASSFRVNLGQFF. In nucleotides, the CDR3 is TGCGCCAGCAGCTTCCGGGTCAATCTCGGGCAGTTCTTC.

V is TRBV5-4 and J is TRBJ1-4, with D maybe TRBD1 (5 bases). Looked up from germline, CDR1 is SGHNT and CDR2 is YYREEE (reference sequence). The CDR3 totals 14 residues. With 2 bases removed from V and 7 bases from J, the gap between germline ends came to 12 bases. The CDR3 reads CASSLGTKGEKLFF. CDR3 coding DNA: TGTGCCAGCAGCTTAGGGACGAAGGGTGAAAAACTGTTTTTT.

The chain recombines TRBV7-3 with TRBJ1-1; D may be TRBD1 (6 bases). Germline lookup yields CDR1 SGHTA and CDR2 FQGTGA. This CDR3 has 15 amino acids. V lost 5 bases and J 1 base, leaving 14 bases between the germline ends. The CDR3 sequence: CASSPHGGANTEAFF. The CDR3 DNA reads as TGTGCCAGCAGCCCCCACGGGGGGGCGAACACTGAAGCTTTCTTT.

The chain carries TRBV7-9 and TRBJ1-6, with no clear D. CDR3 length equals 14 residues. Looked up from germline, CDR1 is SEHNR and CDR2 is FQNEAQ (reference sequence). Trimming stripped 0 bases from V and 6 bases from J, with 6 bases between. The CDR3 DNA is TGTGCCAGCAGCTTAGCGGGCAGTAATTCACCCCTCCACTTT. It encodes CASSLAGSNSPLHF.

The chain employs TRBV11-3 and TRBJ2-1, with 8 bases aligning to TRBD1. Per germline, CDR1 SGHNT and CDR2 YENEEA. The CDR3 is 15 residues long. V lost 1 base to trimming and J lost 2 bases; unmatched junction nucleotides: 1. The CDR3 reads CASSLGTGTYNEQFF. As DNA, the CDR3 is TGTGCCAGCAGCTTAGGGACAGGGACCTACAATGAGCAGTTCTTC.

The V and J genes are TRBV7-2 and TRBJ1-5; D remains unclear. Looked up from germline, CDR1 is SGHTA and CDR2 is FQGNSA. This CDR3 has 16 residues. Trimming took 5 bases from V and 1 from J, leaving 15 bases between them. The CDR3 spells CASSPTVGNSNQPQHF. For the CDR3, the DNA is TGTGCCAGCAGCCCCACTGTGGGCAACAGCAATCAGCCCCAGCATTTT.

In its sample, this clone was seen a few times. The genes are TRBV6-4 and TRBJ2-1, with D possibly TRBD1 on 5 matching bases. This CDR3 spans 13 amino acids. Trimming pared 3 bases from V and 5 bases from J, leaving 8 bases between. Germline V lookup: CDR1 MRHNA, CDR2 SNTAGT. The CDR3 protein is CASSELDNNEQFF. As DNA, the CDR3 is TGTGCCAGCAGTGAATTGGACAACAATGAGCAGTTCTTC.

Only a few counts were recorded for this clone. The genes are TRBV29-1 and TRBJ1-2; D gene uncertain. Germline assignment: CDR1 SQVTM and CDR2 ANQGSEA. Trimming cost V 5 bases and J 4 bases, with 5 bases left between them. The CDR3 has 10 residues. The CDR3 coding sequence is TGCAGCGTTTTATCCTATGGCTACACCTTC. Residues: CSVLSYGYTF. Full variable domain (outside the CDR3, taken from reference TRBV29-1 and TRBJ1-2): SAVISQKPSRDICQRGTSLTIQCQVDSQVTMMFWYRQQPGQSLTLIATANQGSEATYESGFVIDKFPISRPNLTFSTLTVSNMSPEDSSIYLCSVLSYGYTFGSGTRLTVV.